A single T cell receptor beta chain is shown here with its context. Its antigen remains unidentified. The CDR3 loop spans 12 amino acids. Trimming removed 2 bases at V and 10 bases at J, with 9 bases between. Germline V lookup: CDR1 MNHEY, CDR2 SMNVEV (reference sequence). The protocol was immunoSEQ multiplex PCR, while the TCRdb copy is restricted to in-frame clones and leaves out a portion. The profile shows roughly 120,000 clones, about 85% of them singletons. The sample originates from a study of T cell responses to AZD1222 COVID-19 vaccine. Whole-study results and caveats: Only a handful of AZD1222 recipients were seropositive at baseline. Unmutated variant regions are reportedly targeted by nearly half of spike-specific TCRs. Clonal diversity may have been underestimated, and the donors were mostly white British, with more females than males.

The source was peripheral blood, collected on day 0 of AZD1222 vaccination. This TCR was recovered from an adult in good health. The V gene is TRBV27, the J gene TRBJ2-1, with D maybe TRBD1 (5 bases). CDR3 sequence (DNA): TGTGCCAGCAGTTTAAACAGGCTAGAGCAGTTCTTC. This gives the protein CASSLNRLEQFF.